This T cell receptor beta chain was obtained from a study of beta chain features in type 1 diabetes. Study context: Cell yields, gender and age were similar in healthy donors and patients. Study results and caveats: A definitive answer on HLA type influencing TCRB rearrangement was not reached here. Type 1 diabetes patients had moderately but significantly shorter TCRB CDR3s in all four CD4+ subsets.

Of note for this clone: Its antigen remains unidentified.

This CDR3 has 14 residues. V gave up 1 base and J gave up 2 bases, with 3 bases separating them. Germline lookup yields CDR1 MNHEY and CDR2 SVGAGI. All of the isolated RNA was reverse transcribed, so expressed TCRB transcripts were sequenced. Some clones are missing from TCRdb's copy, which holds only in-frame ones; the method was immunoSEQ multiplex PCR. The table lists roughly 280,000 clones, less than 30% of them singletons. The specimen sequenced was naive CD4+ T cells from blood. The sequence was collected from a woman in her 30s with type 1 diabetes. This sequence joins TRBV6-5 and TRBJ2-6; D not resolved. In nucleotides, the CDR3 is TGTGCCAGCAGTTACTTCACTGGGGCCAACGTCCTGACTTTC. It encodes CASSYFTGANVLTF.